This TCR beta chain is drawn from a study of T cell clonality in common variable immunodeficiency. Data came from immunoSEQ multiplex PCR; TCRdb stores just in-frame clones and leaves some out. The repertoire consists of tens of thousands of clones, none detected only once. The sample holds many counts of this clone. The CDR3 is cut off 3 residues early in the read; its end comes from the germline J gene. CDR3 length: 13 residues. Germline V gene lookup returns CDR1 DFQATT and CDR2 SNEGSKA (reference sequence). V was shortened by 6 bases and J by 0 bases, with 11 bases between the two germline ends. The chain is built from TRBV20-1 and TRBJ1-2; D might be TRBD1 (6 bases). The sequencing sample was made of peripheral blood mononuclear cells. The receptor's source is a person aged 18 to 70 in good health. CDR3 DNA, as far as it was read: TGCAGTGCAACAACAGGGCCTAACTATGGC. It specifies CSATTGPNYG. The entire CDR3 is CSATTGPNYGYTF.